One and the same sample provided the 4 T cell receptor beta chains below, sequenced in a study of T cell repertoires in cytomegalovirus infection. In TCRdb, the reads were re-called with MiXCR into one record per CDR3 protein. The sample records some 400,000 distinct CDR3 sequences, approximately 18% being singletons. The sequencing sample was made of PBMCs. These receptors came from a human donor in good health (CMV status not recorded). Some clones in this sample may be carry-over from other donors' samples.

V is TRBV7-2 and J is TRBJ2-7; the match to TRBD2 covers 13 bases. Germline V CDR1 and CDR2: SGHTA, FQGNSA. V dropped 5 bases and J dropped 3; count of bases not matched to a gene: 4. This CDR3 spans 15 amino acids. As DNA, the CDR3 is TGTGCCAGCAGCCGCCGGACTAGCGGGAGCTACGAGCAGTACTTC. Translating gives CASSRRTSGSYEQYF.

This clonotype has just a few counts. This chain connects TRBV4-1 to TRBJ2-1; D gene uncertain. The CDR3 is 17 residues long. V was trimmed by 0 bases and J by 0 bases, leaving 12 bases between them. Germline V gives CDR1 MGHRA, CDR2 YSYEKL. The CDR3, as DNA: TGCGCCAGCAGCCAAGATGGTCGAGCGAGCTCCTACAATGAGCAGTTCTTC. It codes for CASSQDGRASSYNEQFF.

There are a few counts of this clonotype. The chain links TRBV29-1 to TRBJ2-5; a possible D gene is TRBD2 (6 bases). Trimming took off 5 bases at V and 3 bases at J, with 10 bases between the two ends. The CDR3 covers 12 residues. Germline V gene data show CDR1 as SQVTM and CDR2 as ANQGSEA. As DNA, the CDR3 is TGCAGCGTTCAGGACTATGAAGAGACCCAGTACTTC. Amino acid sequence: CSVQDYEETQYF. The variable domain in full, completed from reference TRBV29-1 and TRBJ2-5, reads SAVISQKPSRDICQRGTSLTIQCQVDSQVTMMFWYRQQPGQSLTLIATANQGSEATYESGFVIDKFPISRPNLTFSTLTVSNMSPEDSSIYLCSVQDYEETQYFGPGTRLLVL.

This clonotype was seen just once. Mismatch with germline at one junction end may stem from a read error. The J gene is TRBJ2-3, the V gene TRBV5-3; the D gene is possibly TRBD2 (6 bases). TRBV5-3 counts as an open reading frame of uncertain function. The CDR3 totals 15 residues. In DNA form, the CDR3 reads TGTGCCAGCAGCTTGGCCGCGCGGGGAACAGATACGCAGTATTTT. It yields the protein CASSLAARGTDTQYF.